The 18 T cell receptor beta chains in this list originate from one sample, sequenced in a study of human T cells and chemical hapten exposure. Noted time point: healthy volunteer bleed at 6 weeks. From whole blood left unfractionated, total RNA was extracted. TCRdb reanalysed the RACE reads using MiXCR and keeps one entry per CDR3 protein. The sample has over 35,000 distinct CDR3 sequences; around 4% are singletons. Input material: whole blood. The receptors originated from a human donor in good health. Some clones in this sample may be carry-over from other donors' samples.

This clonotype was counted many times. The chain joins TRBV2 to TRBJ2-3; D call uncertain. Per germline, CDR1 SNHLY and CDR2 FYNNEI. This CDR3 spans 14 amino acids. Trimming took off 6 bases at V and 3 bases at J, with 13 bases between the two ends. In DNA, the CDR3 is TGTGCCAGCAGCCCCAATTCGAGTACAGATACGCAGTATTTT. It codes for CASSPNSSTDTQYF.

The chain links TRBV19 to TRBJ2-3; 8 nucleotides align to TRBD2. The CDR3 is made up of 14 amino acids. The V and J ends lost 6 bases and 1 base, in that order; junction bases with no gene match: 3. Germline CDR1 LNHDA, CDR2 SQIVND (reference sequence). The CDR3 region has the DNA TGTGCCAGTAGCGGGAGGGCCGGCACAGATACGCAGTATTTT. The encoded protein is CASSGRAGTDTQYF.

The table lists this clonotype with a few counts. V and J are TRBV28 and TRBJ1-5; D is unresolved. Trimming took 2 bases from V and 11 from J, leaving 10 bases between them. The CDR3 runs 12 residues. Germline V gives CDR1 MDHEN, CDR2 SYDVKM. Written as DNA, the CDR3 is TGTGCCAGCAGTTTAAGGATTAAGGCCCAGCATTTT. Amino acids: CASSLRIKAQHF.

The rearrangement joins TRBV6-2 or TRBV6-3 to TRBJ2-3; D unresolved. V was clipped by 0 bases and J by 0 bases, with 4 bases between them. The CDR3 runs to 14 residues. The germline gives CDR1 MNHEY, CDR2 SVGEGT. The CDR3 sequence: CASSYSDSTDTQYF. The CDR3 DNA sequence: TGTGCCAGCAGTTACTCGGACAGCACAGATACGCAGTATTTT.

This clonotype was recorded at least ten times. This sequence joins TRBV20-1 and TRBJ1-2; TRBD1 matches at 7 bases. The germline V gene encodes CDR1 DFQATT and CDR2 SNEGSKA (reference sequence). With V trimmed by 5 bases and J by 8 bases, 8 bases remained unmatched. CDR3 length: 12 amino acids. CDR3 sequence: CSARDSDWGYTF. The CDR3, as DNA: TGCAGTGCTCGGGACAGCGACTGGGGCTACACCTTC.

J is TRBJ2-1 and V is TRBV7-2, with 11 nucleotides matching TRBD2. Losses at the gene ends were 11 bases for V and 4 bases for J; bases not matched to a gene: 16. The CDR3 totals 17 residues. From germline, CDR1 is SGHTA and CDR2 FQGNSA. The CDR3 spells CAPRGGIAGGGYNEQFF. The CDR3 nucleotides are TGTGCCCCTAGGGGAGGGATAGCGGGAGGGGGTTACAATGAGCAGTTCTTC.

This clonotype was found a few times. J is TRBJ2-6 and V is TRBV5-1, with TRBD1 identical over 8 bases. The CDR3 is 18 amino acids. Germline-derived CDR1 and CDR2 are SGHRS and YFSETQ. V lost 1 base, J lost 0 bases, and 6 bases stayed unmatched. This CDR3 is CASSLRTGQSSGANVLTF. CDR3 DNA: TGCGCCAGCAGCTTGCGGACAGGGCAGAGCTCTGGGGCCAACGTCCTGACTTTC.

The table lists this clonotype with many counts. This chain uses TRBV3-1 with TRBJ2-7, with 8 bases that match TRBD2. From germline, CDR1 is LGHDT and CDR2 YNNKEL (reference sequence). This CDR3 contains 15 residues. J was trimmed by 2 bases and V by 6 bases; bases with no gene match: 9. In DNA, the CDR3 is TGTGCCAGCAGTCAACGAGCGGGAGAGGCCTACGAGCAGTACTTC. This codes for CASSQRAGEAYEQYF.

This clonotype was counted ten times or more. The chain recombines TRBV12-3 or TRBV12-4 with TRBJ2-5; TRBD1 is a possible D gene (6 bases). This CDR3 is 14 amino acids long. The V end was cut by 5 bases, the J end by 0 bases, with 10 bases between. CDR3 DNA sequence: TGTGCCAGCAGTACGGGACATAACCAAGAGACCCAGTACTTC. Translated: CASSTGHNQETQYF.

This clonotype turned up a few times. The rearrangement uses TRBV3-1 and TRBJ1-5; weak D call: TRBD1 (5 bases). CDR1 and CDR2 (germline): LGHDT, YNNKEL (reference sequence). V shed 5 bases and J shed 9 bases, with 8 bases lying between them. The CDR3 sequence is 11 residues long. The chain's CDR3 is CASSGGGPQHF. The CDR3 DNA follows: TGTGCCAGCAGCGGGGGGGGGCCCCAGCATTTT.

This clonotype was counted at least ten times. The chain uses TRBV27 and TRBJ1-2; perhaps TRBD1 as D (5 bases). V was cut by 2 bases and J by 0 bases, with 7 bases left in between. The CDR3 is 14 residues long. Germline V gives CDR1 MNHEY, CDR2 SMNVEV (reference sequence). The CDR3 region is CASSLRGTNYGYTF. CDR3 in DNA: TGTGCCAGCAGTTTACGGGGGACTAACTATGGCTACACCTTC.

This clonotype was counted many times. The V call is TRBV5-1, the J call TRBJ1-1; D might be TRBD1 (5 bases). The V and J ends lost 2 bases and 0 bases respectively, with 17 bases between them. Germline loops: CDR1 SGHRS, CDR2 YFSETQ. The CDR3 is 17 residues long. The CDR3: CASSLLRDRPMNTEAFF. For the CDR3, the DNA is TGCGCCAGCAGCTTACTTCGGGACCGTCCCATGAACACTGAAGCTTTCTTT.

This clonotype was seen ten or more times. The J gene is TRBJ2-7, the V gene TRBV21-1; TRBD2 is taken as the D call from the table, unchecked against the DNA. TRBV21-1 is listed as a pseudogene. This CDR3 contains 18 residues. The DNA for the CDR3 is TGTGCCAGCAGCTTACAAGGAGGGACTAGCGGGAGCTTCTTTCCCCTATTTTTC. It codes for CASSLQGGTSGSFFPLFF.

This clonotype was observed at least ten times. V is TRBV5-5 and J is TRBJ1-5, with D unresolved. Germline V gives CDR1 SGHKS, CDR2 YYEKEE (reference sequence). The CDR3 has 13 amino acids. Trimming took off 4 bases at V and 4 bases at J, with 9 bases between the two ends. The CDR3 loop reads CASSLTPNQPQHF. Written as DNA, the CDR3 is TGTGCCAGCAGCCTGACACCGAATCAGCCCCAGCATTTT.

This clonotype was counted many times. The chain is built from TRBV19 and TRBJ2-7; D tentatively reads TRBD1 or TRBD2 (5 bases each). Germline V gene lookup returns CDR1 LNHDA and CDR2 SQIVND (reference sequence). V lost 3 bases and J 2 bases, leaving 14 bases between the germline ends. The CDR3 is 15 residues long. The CDR3 loop reads CASSIPGRSTYEQYF. The CDR3 DNA reads TGTGCCAGTAGTATTCCGGGACGGTCTACCTACGAGCAGTACTTC.

This clonotype was counted ten times or more. The V call is TRBV29-1, the J call TRBJ2-4, with 11 bases that match TRBD2. This CDR3 has 15 residues. Germline CDR1 is SQVTM and CDR2 is ANQGSEA. Trimming took 8 bases from V and 0 from J; bases not matched to a gene: 6. In nucleotides, the CDR3 is TGCAGCACATGGACTAGCGGGCTAGCCAAAAACATTCAGTACTTC. This translates into CSTWTSGLAKNIQYF.

In this sample, this clonotype turned up many times. The chain carries TRBV18 and TRBJ2-5, with 8 bases aligning to TRBD1. CDR1 is KGHSH, CDR2 LQKENI, per germline. Trimming cost V 8 bases and J 2 bases; bases outside gene matches: 4. There are 13 residues in the CDR3. CDR3 residues: CASAGTGQETQYF. The DNA of the CDR3 is TGTGCCAGCGCCGGGACAGGTCAAGAGACCCAGTACTTC.

This clonotype was detected many times. The chain links TRBV3-1 to TRBJ2-3, with D possibly TRBD2 on 6 matching bases. The CDR3 contains 17 residues. The V gene lost 1 base and the J gene lost 4 bases, with 18 bases spanning the gap. Germline V gene lookup returns CDR1 LGHDT and CDR2 YNNKEL (reference sequence). The CDR3 loop reads CASSQVSAQTGADTQYF. CDR3 DNA: TGTGCCAGCAGCCAAGTTTCTGCCCAAACGGGGGCAGATACGCAGTATTTT.